Reported below is one T cell receptor (beta chain). The target antigen is unknown. Selected positively for CCR7 and CD45RO-negative, naive CD8 cells excluded terminally differentiated effector memory CD45RA+ cells. Some clones are missing from TCRdb's copy, which holds only in-frame ones; the method was immunoSEQ multiplex PCR. This table holds under 1 million clones, about 92% found once. This specimen comes from a study of shared clonotypes between healthy human individuals. The CDR3 runs 15 residues. Germline CDR1 is SGHRS and CDR2 is YFSETQ. V gave up 5 bases and J gave up 4 bases; unmatched junction bases: 6. Study findings and constraints: Deeper or shallower sequencing was expected to change how clonotypes are shared among donors.

What was sequenced was naive CD8+ T cells sorted from blood. This sequence originates from a man aged 25 to 40 in good health. The V gene is TRBV5-1, the J gene TRBJ1-5; 10 bases match TRBD1. The CDR3 reads CASRPGTGDNQPQHF. CDR3 nucleotide sequence: TGCGCCAGCAGGCCCGGGACAGGGGATAATCAGCCCCAGCATTTT.